The present T cell receptor (beta chain) was sequenced within a study of control samples from healthy donors and cancer patients. The CDR3 is 14 amino acids. The V end lost 4 bases, the J end lost 4 bases, and 12 bases lay between the germline ends. Germline assignment: CDR1 LGHDT and CDR2 YNNKEL (reference sequence). Assay: immunoSEQ multiplex PCR; the TCRdb copy retains only in-frame clones and omits some. Of around 30,000 clones in the sample, 86% are singletons; the top ten hold about 1.6%. This clone appeared once. Sequencing was done on a sample of PBMCs. The gene calls are TRBV3-1 (or the pseudogene TRBV3-2) and TRBJ2-3; the D is unclear. The clonotype was recovered from a woman aged 40-49 years with lung cancer. CDR3 nucleotide sequence: TGTGCCAGCAGCCGGATGAGTTCTTCAGATACGCAGTATTTT. Protein product: CASSRMSSSDTQYF.